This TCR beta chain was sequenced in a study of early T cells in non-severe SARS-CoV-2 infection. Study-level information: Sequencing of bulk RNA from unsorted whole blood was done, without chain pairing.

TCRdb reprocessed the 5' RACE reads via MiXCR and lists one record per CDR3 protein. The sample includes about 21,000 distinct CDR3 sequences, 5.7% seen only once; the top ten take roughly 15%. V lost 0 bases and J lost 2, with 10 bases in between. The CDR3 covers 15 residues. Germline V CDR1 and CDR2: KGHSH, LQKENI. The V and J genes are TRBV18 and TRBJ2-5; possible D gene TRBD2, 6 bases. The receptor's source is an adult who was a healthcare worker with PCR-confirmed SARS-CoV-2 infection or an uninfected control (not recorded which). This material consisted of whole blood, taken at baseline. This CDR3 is CASSPPSGRQETQYF. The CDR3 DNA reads TGTGCCAGCTCACCACCGAGCGGGCGTCAAGAGACCCAGTACTTC.